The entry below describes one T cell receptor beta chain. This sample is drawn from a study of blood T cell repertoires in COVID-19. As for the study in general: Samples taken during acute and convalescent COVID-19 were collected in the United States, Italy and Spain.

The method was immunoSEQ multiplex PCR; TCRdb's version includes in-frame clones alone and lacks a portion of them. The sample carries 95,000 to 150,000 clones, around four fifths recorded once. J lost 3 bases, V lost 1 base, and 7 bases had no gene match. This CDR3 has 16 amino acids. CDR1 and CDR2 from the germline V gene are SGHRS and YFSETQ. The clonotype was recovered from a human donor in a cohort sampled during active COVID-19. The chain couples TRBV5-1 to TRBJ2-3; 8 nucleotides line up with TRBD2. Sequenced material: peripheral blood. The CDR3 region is CASSLRAGAATDTQYF. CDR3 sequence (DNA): TGCGCCAGCAGCTTGCGAGCGGGAGCTGCGACAGATACGCAGTATTTT.